These T cell receptor beta chains were read from a single sample in a study of CXCR3-negative and CXCR3-positive naive CD8 T cells. TCRdb reprocessed the 5' RACE reads and reports one entry per CDR3 protein, with no DNA. The sample yields over 70,000 distinct CDR3 sequences, of which the top ten take up less than 1.1%. Sequencing used naive CXCR3- CD8+ T cells from blood. All receptors come from a human donor in good health. Some clones in this sample may be carry-over from other donors' samples. The CDR3 runs from the conserved cysteine through the conserved F or W. Fields, in order: clone size, J gene, V gene, CDR3 protein. Where a row states a size, it is once, few, many or the class of an expanded clone; other rows omit it.

- TRBJ2-3 TRBV10-3 CATYSGGADTQYF
- TRBJ2-6 TRBV5-1 CASSLADSGANVLTF
- TRBJ1-2 TRBV29-1 CSVLGSNSGQGDYTF
medium-sized TRBJ2-7 TRBV20-1 CSASGGGDLDEQYF
- TRBJ2-2 TRBV3-1 CASSQVPGELFF
- TRBJ2-2 TRBV24-1 CATREHGGELFF
- TRBJ1-1 TRBV11-3 CASSLDAENTEAFF
- TRBJ2-7 TRBV6-5 CASSNGDRIFGEYF
- TRBJ1-1 TRBV28 CASSSLEGANTEAFF
- TRBJ1-2 TRBV14 CASSGTSNYGYTF
- TRBJ2-5 TRBV29-1 CSVVSGATQETQYF
- TRBJ2-7 TRBV20-1 CSARAPGLAPYEQYF
- TRBJ2-7 TRBV7-3 CASRGRDTAVQKYF
- TRBJ2-3 TRBV27 CASSLLPLGGGTDTQYF
- TRBJ2-1 TRBV10-3 CAISEPRQGVYNEQFF
- TRBJ2-1 TRBV6-5 CASTETGGGMNNEQFF
- TRBJ2-1 TRBV7-3 CASSTGFLAEYNEQFF
- TRBJ1-1 TRBV7-3 CATSLVGNPNTEAFF
- TRBJ2-4 TRBV4-2 CASSQDGMETVDLAKNIQYF
- TRBJ2-1 TRBV12-3/TRBV12-4 CASSPVGEKSYNEQFF
- TRBJ2-4 TRBV4-1 CASSPVGDQEEYF
- TRBJ2-7 TRBV4-2 CASSQVAGATYEQYF
- TRBJ1-1 TRBV29-1 CSVSPGSRLNTEAFF
- TRBJ2-7 TRBV4-1 CASSQRRGYEQYF
- TRBJ2-5 TRBV7-6 CASSLGKYQETQYF
medium-sized TRBJ2-3 TRBV9 CASSADYLDTQYF
- TRBJ2-7 TRBV29-1 CSVSGESSYEQYF